The 9 T cell receptor beta chains given below trace back to one sample, sequenced in a study of cytomegalovirus exposure and HLA in healthy donors. The primer mix had 60 Vbeta and 13 Jbeta primers. Assay: immunoSEQ multiplex PCR; the TCRdb copy retains only in-frame clones and omits some. The sample consists of roughly 140,000 clones, approximately 80% of them appearing once. Sequencing used PBMCs. The origin of the receptors is a woman between 35 and 50 years old in good health and CMV-seropositive.

The chain joins TRBV6-1 to TRBJ1-4; D is uncertain. Germline CDR1 reads MNHNS; CDR2 reads SASEGT. There are 14 residues in the CDR3. Deletions cut 4 bases from V and 8 bases from J, with 14 bases between. CDR3 in amino acids: CASSVRRVGEKLFF. The CDR3 coding sequence is TGTGCCAGCAGTGTGAGGAGGGTCGGGGAAAAACTGTTTTTT.

The J gene is TRBJ2-7, the V gene TRBV7-2, with 7 bases identical to TRBD1. The CDR3 length is 15 residues. The ends lost 6 bases at V and 2 bases at J; junction bases unmatched: 10. From germline, CDR1 is SGHTA and CDR2 FQGNSA. CDR3 sequence reads: CASRPTTGSPYEQYF. CDR3 nucleotides: TGTGCCAGCAGACCTACGACAGGGAGTCCCTACGAGCAGTACTTC.

This rearrangement joins TRBV25-1 to TRBJ2-1, with D possibly TRBD1 on 5 matching bases. Germline V lookup: CDR1 MGHDK, CDR2 SYGVNS. The CDR3 is made up of 13 amino acids. The V gene lost 6 bases and the J gene lost 6 bases, with 12 bases spanning the gap. Written as DNA, the CDR3 is TGTGCCAGCAGGGGGCGGATTGGCAATGAGCAGTTCTTC. This sequence encodes CASRGRIGNEQFF.

The chain carries TRBV6-5 and TRBJ2-3; the match to TRBD2 covers 8 bases. Trimming took 7 bases from V and 4 from J; bases not matched to a gene: 7. The CDR3 length is 14 residues. Germline V lookup: CDR1 MNHEY, CDR2 SVGAGI. The CDR3 here is CASMWAGGSDTQYF. Here the CDR3 DNA reads TGTGCCAGCATGTGGGCGGGGGGTTCAGATACGCAGTATTTT.

The chain joins TRBV7-9 to TRBJ2-3; 8 bases fit TRBD1. The germline gives CDR1 SEHNR, CDR2 FQNEAQ (reference sequence). J lost 3 bases, V lost 1 base, and 6 bases had no gene match. The CDR3 is 16 amino acids. CDR3: CASSLDQGATTDTQYF. The CDR3 DNA sequence: TGTGCCAGCAGCTTAGATCAGGGGGCAACGACAGATACGCAGTATTTT.

The chain employs TRBV5-1 and TRBJ2-3; 9 bases are shared with TRBD1. The CDR3 contains 16 residues. Germline lookup yields CDR1 SGHRS and CDR2 YFSETQ. Germline trimming cut 0 bases from V and 3 bases from J; bases unmatched to any gene: 5. CDR3: CASSLASTGGTDTQYF. Here the CDR3 DNA reads TGCGCCAGCAGCTTGGCCTCGACAGGGGGGACAGATACGCAGTATTTT.

This clone turned up a few times. This sequence joins TRBV5-1 and TRBJ1-3; D is possibly TRBD1 (5 bases). This CDR3 has 14 amino acids. CDR1 is SGHRS, CDR2 YFSETQ, per germline. Trimming removed 3 bases from V and 6 bases from J, with 13 bases in between. CDR3 sequence reads: CASSSPGGENTIYF. In nucleotides, the CDR3 is TGCGCCAGCAGCTCCCCCGGGGGGGAAAACACCATATATTTT.

The chain couples TRBV6-5 to TRBJ2-7; TRBD2 agrees at 8 bases. With V trimmed by 6 bases and J by 1 base, 8 bases remained unmatched. CDR1 and CDR2 from the germline V gene are MNHEY and SVGAGI. The CDR3 sequence is 15 residues long. The CDR3: CASSPPGLGSYEQYF. CDR3 DNA: TGTGCCAGCAGCCCCCCGGGACTAGGGTCCTACGAGCAGTACTTC.

V and J are TRBV19 and TRBJ2-7; perhaps TRBD2 as D (6 bases). V was trimmed by 5 bases and J by 0 bases, leaving 20 bases between them. The CDR3 runs to 17 residues. Germline CDR1 reads LNHDA; CDR2 reads SQIVND (reference sequence). The CDR3 is CASSFSKTGLPSYEQYF. In nucleotides, the CDR3 is TGTGCCAGTAGTTTCTCCAAGACGGGACTCCCCTCCTACGAGCAGTACTTC.